Described below is a single TCR beta chain sequence and its context. Sequenced by immunoSEQ multiplex PCR; TCRdb stores in-frame clones only, minus some. The data hold around 92,000 clones, with approximately 93% observed a single time. This sample was taken from a study of T cell changes during pregnancy in multiple sclerosis. CDR1 and CDR2 (germline): SGHNT, YYREEE (reference sequence). The CDR3 contains 16 residues. Losses at the gene ends were 0 bases for V and 0 bases for J; bases not matched to a gene: 4. The specimen was peripheral blood, collected after pregnancy. The TCR comes from a female donor with multiple sclerosis, enrolled in a pregnancy study. The chain has TRBV5-4 and TRBJ2-7; 9 positions agree with TRBD1. The chain's CDR3 is CASSLEGQGDSYEQYF. CDR3 nucleotide sequence: TGTGCCAGCAGCTTGGAGGGACAGGGTGACTCCTACGAGCAGTACTTC.